The 23 T cell receptor beta chains reported below all come from one sample, sequenced in a study of identical twins. One entry per CDR3 protein results from TCRdb running MiXCR on the 5' RACE reads. The sample shows under 900,000 distinct CDR3 sequences, 9% to 15% of them seen only once. In addition, the sample was reused for a study of yellow fever vaccine responses in identical twins.

Sequencing input: PBMCs. The receptors were gathered from a woman aged 18-29 years in good health.

This clonotype was recorded many times. This chain joins TRBV5-5 and TRBJ2-7; possible D gene TRBD2, 6 bases. Germline CDR1 reads SGHKS; CDR2 reads YYEKEE (reference sequence). This CDR3 is 13 amino acids long. Trimming stripped 4 bases from V and 0 bases from J, with 8 bases between. The CDR3 here is CASSGDSSYEQYV. The CDR3 DNA reads as TGTGCCAGCAGCGGGGACTCCTCCTACGAGCAGTACGTC.

The sample holds a few counts of this clonotype. The J gene is TRBJ2-1, the V gene TRBV6-1; 12 bases align to TRBD2. Germline V gene data show CDR1 as MNHNS and CDR2 as SASEGT. The CDR3 consists of 14 residues. The junction had 4 bases not matched to a gene; V was cut back by 6 bases and J by 7 bases. The CDR3 DNA reads as TGTGCCAGCAGGACTAGCGGGAGTTTGAATGAGCAGTTCTTC. Its translation: CASRTSGSLNEQFF.

This clonotype has a handful of counts. The rearrangement joins TRBV2 to TRBJ2-2; no firm D call. The CDR3 has 14 amino acids. Germline V gene data show CDR1 as SNHLY and CDR2 as FYNNEI. V lost 5 bases and J lost 0, with 7 bases in between. The CDR3 coding sequence is TGTGCCAGCAGTAATACCGCGAACACCGGGGAGCTGTTTTTT. It codes for CASSNTANTGELFF.

Only a few counts were recorded for this clonotype. V is TRBV6-5 and J is TRBJ1-3; D unresolved. With 4 bases removed from V and 0 bases from J, the gap between germline ends came to 10 bases. Germline CDR1 reads MNHEY; CDR2 reads SVGAGI. The CDR3 has 15 amino acids. The CDR3: CASSSTVGSGNTIYF. As DNA, the CDR3 is TGTGCCAGCAGTTCAACGGTGGGCTCTGGAAACACCATATATTTT.

The chain joins TRBV5-1 to TRBJ2-1, with 7 bases aligning to TRBD1. Germline values: CDR1 SGHRS, CDR2 YFSETQ. This CDR3 contains 16 residues. The J segment lost 0 bases and the V segment lost 1 base, leaving 4 bases of the junction unmatched. CDR3 nucleotides: TGCGCCAGCAGCTTGACGGGACAGAGCTCCTACAATGAGCAGTTCTTC. Its protein is CASSLTGQSSYNEQFF.

This clonotype came up many times. V and J are TRBV28 and TRBJ2-7; 9 positions match TRBD2. The germline V gene has CDR1 MDHEN and CDR2 SYDVKM. The CDR3 spans 14 residues. Trimming took 6 bases from V and 4 from J; bases not matched to a gene: 7. CDR3 nucleotide sequence: TGTGCCAGCAGGCTAGGGCTAGCGGGGTACGAGCAGTACTTC. Its protein is CASRLGLAGYEQYF. Full variable domain (rest looked up from reference TRBV28 and TRBJ2-7): DVKVTQSSRYLVKRTGEKVFLECVQDMDHENMFWYRQDPGLGLRLIYFSYDVKMKEKGDIPEGYSVSREKKERFSLILESASTNQTSMYLCASRLGLAGYEQYFGPGTRLTVT.

This clonotype has a count of ten or more. The CDR3 reads CATQAKPGQYSRSSYNEQFF. The CDR3 DNA sequence: TGTGCCACCCAAGCAAAACCGGGACAGTATTCCAGAAGCTCCTACAATGAGCAGTTCTTC. This chain uses TRBV24-1 with TRBJ2-1, with 7 bases that match TRBD1. The V gene end was trimmed by 9 bases and the J gene end by 0 bases; junction bases not matched to a gene: 22. Germline assignment: CDR1 KGHDR and CDR2 SFDVKD. This CDR3 contains 20 residues.

This chain uses TRBV7-9 with TRBJ2-2; D not certain. The CDR3 contains 16 residues. Deletions cut 3 bases from V and 1 base from J, with 12 bases between. CDR1 and CDR2 (germline): SEHNR, FQNEAQ (reference sequence). The CDR3, as DNA: TGTGCCAGCAGCTTTCCCTTATTGGGGAACACCGGGGAGCTGTTTTTT. It codes for CASSFPLLGNTGELFF.

The V call is TRBV2, the J call TRBJ2-5; TRBD1 agrees at 9 bases. Germline assignment: CDR1 SNHLY and CDR2 FYNNEI. V was clipped by 4 bases and J by 1 base; unmatched bases: 7. The CDR3 is made up of 16 amino acids. The CDR3 here is CASSAQGARRQETQYF. The CDR3 bases are TGTGCCAGCAGTGCACAGGGGGCTCGCCGCCAAGAGACCCAGTACTTC.

The rearrangement joins TRBV20-1 to TRBJ1-2; perhaps TRBD1 as D (5 bases). The CDR3 contains 14 residues. V lost 0 bases to trimming and J lost 3 bases, with 11 bases between them. Germline V CDR1 and CDR2: DFQATT, SNEGSKA (reference sequence). The DNA of the CDR3 is TGCAGTGCTAGAGATCCGGGACGGCACTATGGCTACACCTTC. Encoded protein: CSARDPGRHYGYTF.

The chain couples TRBV10-3 to TRBJ2-1, with 10 bases aligning to TRBD2. Germline loops: CDR1 ENHRY, CDR2 SYGVKD. J was trimmed by 1 base and V by 2 bases; bases with no gene match: 8. The CDR3 has 18 residues. CDR3 nucleotides: TGTGCCATCAGTGAGGCTAGCGGGAGAGTGAGATCCTACAATGAGCAGTTCTTC. It encodes CAISEASGRVRSYNEQFF.

This rearrangement joins TRBV25-1 to TRBJ2-1, with D uncertain. V dropped 1 base and J dropped 0 bases, with 16 bases sitting between them. Germline V gives CDR1 MGHDK, CDR2 SYGVNS. The CDR3 consists of 18 residues. The CDR3 sequence: CASSEFIEKPHSYNEQFF. Here the CDR3 DNA reads TGTGCCAGCAGTGAATTTATTGAGAAGCCCCACTCCTACAATGAGCAGTTCTTC.

Only a few counts were recorded for this clonotype. The rearrangement uses TRBV12-3 or TRBV12-4 and TRBJ1-1; TRBD1 agrees at 7 bases. This CDR3 contains 12 residues. V was pared by 6 bases and J by 11 bases, with 9 bases of the junction left unmatched. CDR3 nucleotides: TGTGCCAGCAGGGGAGGTTGGACAGGCGCTTTCTTT. Protein product: CASRGGWTGAFF.

The rearrangement joins TRBV3-1 to TRBJ1-5, with a possible D match to TRBD1 (5 bases). This CDR3 comprises 14 residues. V was pared by 1 base and J by 2 bases, with 6 bases between. The germline V gene has CDR1 LGHDT and CDR2 YNNKEL (reference sequence). DNA for the CDR3: TGTGCCAGCAGCCAAGCCAGGGGCAATCAGCCCCAGCATTTT. Translation: CASSQARGNQPQHF.

This clonotype occurred a few times. This sequence joins TRBV12-3 or TRBV12-4 and TRBJ1-4; 8 bases agree with TRBD1. The CDR3 totals 14 residues. The ends lost 5 bases at V and 8 bases at J; junction bases unmatched: 7. In nucleotides, the CDR3 is TGTGCCAGCAGTACGACAGGGGTAGAGGAAAAACTGTTTTTT. Translation gives CASSTTGVEEKLFF.

This clonotype was seen many times. The chain is built from TRBV19 and TRBJ2-1; D not resolved. CDR3 length: 16 residues. V shed 0 bases and J shed 6 bases, with 15 bases lying between them. CDR1 is LNHDA and CDR2 is SQIVND in the germline V gene (reference sequence). The CDR3 here is CASSIEGRLTSNEQFF. Written as DNA, the CDR3 is TGTGCCAGTAGTATAGAGGGTAGACTTACATCCAATGAGCAGTTCTTC.

The chain has TRBV27 and TRBJ2-1; no definite D call. Looked up from germline, CDR1 is MNHEY and CDR2 is SMNVEV (reference sequence). V gave up 5 bases and J gave up 7 bases, with 12 bases separating them. The CDR3 sequence is 13 residues long. Here the CDR3 reads CASSPLLWNEQFF. The CDR3 DNA is TGTGCCAGCAGTCCCCTGCTGTGGAATGAGCAGTTCTTC.

This clonotype was detected only a few times. DNA for the CDR3: TGTGCCAGCAGTTTAAGACCGGGACCGCGGAACAATGAGCAGTTCTTC. Its translation: CASSLRPGPRNNEQFF. The gene calls are TRBV27 and TRBJ2-1; D could derive from TRBD1 or TRBD2 (5 bases each). This CDR3 has 16 residues. From germline, CDR1 is MNHEY and CDR2 SMNVEV (reference sequence). V dropped 2 bases and J dropped 5 bases, with 16 bases sitting between them.

The sample holds a few counts of this clonotype. The chain employs TRBV7-3 and TRBJ2-1; 8 bases fit TRBD2. The germline CDR1 and CDR2 sequences are SGHTA and FQGTGA. With V trimmed by 0 bases and J by 12 bases, 28 bases remained unmatched. This CDR3 contains 21 residues. The CDR3, as DNA: TGTGCCAGCAGCTTAACAGGGGGGGGACTAGTTTCCATCCCGGGCGGTCCATCGCAGTTCTTC. Residues: CASSLTGGGLVSIPGGPSQFF.

In its sample, this clonotype was seen many times. The genes are TRBV20-1 and TRBJ2-7; no clear D gene. Germline CDR1 DFQATT, CDR2 SNEGSKA (reference sequence). This CDR3 spans 13 amino acids. V lost 2 bases, J lost 3 bases, and 11 bases lay in between. CDR3 protein: CSARRTDNYEQYV. DNA for the CDR3: TGCAGTGCTAGACGGACGGATAACTACGAGCAGTACGTC.

This clonotype has at least ten counts. This rearrangement joins TRBV4-1 to TRBJ2-7, with D perhaps TRBD1 or TRBD2 (6 bases each). This CDR3 spans 15 amino acids. Germline V gives CDR1 MGHRA, CDR2 YSYEKL. V was shortened by 8 bases and J by 2 bases, with 19 bases between the two germline ends. CDR3 bases: TGCGCCAGCGCTTCGTCCGGGGGCGCCCCCTACGAGCAGTACTTC. Translated, it gives CASASSGGAPYEQYF.

This clonotype is a singleton in its sample. The chain links TRBV5-1 to TRBJ2-5, with 7 bases matching TRBD2. This CDR3 contains 17 residues. Looked up from germline, CDR1 is SGHRS and CDR2 is YFSETQ. Losses at the gene ends were 2 bases for V and 7 bases for J; bases not matched to a gene: 17. In DNA, the CDR3 is TGCGCCAGCAGCTTAGCGGGGCGGCGGGGCCCCTTGTGGACCCAGTACTTC. This translates into CASSLAGRRGPLWTQYF.

This clonotype was detected many times. The gene calls are TRBV7-9 and TRBJ2-1; 7 bases map to TRBD1. The V gene's germline CDR1 is SEHNR and CDR2 FQNEAQ (reference sequence). CDR3 length: 16 amino acids. The junction had 8 bases not matched to a gene; V was cut back by 4 bases and J by 2 bases. Written as DNA, the CDR3 is TGTGCCAGCAGCTCAAACAGGGGAAACCCCTACAATGAGCAGTTCTTC. It is translated as CASSSNRGNPYNEQFF.